The present T cell receptor (beta chain) was sequenced within a study of beta chain features in type 1 diabetes. Study conclusions and caveats: Diminished insertions and augmented deletions at VDJ junctions characterized type 1 diabetes patients.

With 2 bases clipped from V and 6 bases from J, the junction kept 5 bases outside the gene matches. Germline CDR1 is MDHEN and CDR2 is SYDVKM. CDR3 length: 14 amino acids. The whole isolated RNA underwent reverse transcription, so sequencing captured expressed TCRB transcripts. Here immunoSEQ multiplex PCR was the method, and the copy in TCRdb shows in-frame clones only, minus some. The sample shows 400,000 to 450,000 clones, approximately 13% of them seen only once. Only a few counts were recorded for this clone. Its target is not known. It was via CD45RO/CCR7/CD25/CD127/CD95/CD27 that CD4+ naive, central memory, regulatory and stem cell-like memory cells were sorted.

Sequencing was done on a sample of naive CD4+ T cells from blood. The rearrangement links TRBV28 to TRBJ2-7; 9 bases fit TRBD1. The sequence was collected from a man aged 25-45 years in good health. CDR3: CASSLGGTGLEQYV. DNA for the CDR3: TGTGCCAGCAGTTTAGGTGGGACAGGGCTCGAGCAGTACGTC.